This is a list of T cell receptor beta chains from one sample in a study of cytomegalovirus exposure and HLA in healthy donors. Some clones are missing from TCRdb's copy, which holds only in-frame ones; the method was immunoSEQ multiplex PCR. The sample consists of about 98,000 clones, about 74% of them appearing once. Sequencing input: PBMCs. All receptors derive from a male donor in good health and CMV-seronegative. The CDR3 runs from the conserved cysteine through the conserved F or W. Each record gives: D gene, J gene, clone size, V gene, CDR3 DNA, CDR3 protein. D genes are given only for firm matches. Clone size is shown for a subset of rows, as once, few, many or a class of expanded clone.

d_call: TRBD2; j_call: TRBJ2-5; clone_size: .; v_call: TRBV27; cdr3_nt: TGTGCCAGCAGTTTGGTAGCGGGAGGGGAGACCCAGTACTTC; cdr3_aa: CASSLVAGGETQYF
d_call: TRBD1; j_call: TRBJ2-2; clone_size: few; v_call: TRBV12-5; cdr3_nt: TGTGCTAGTGGTCCCGGGACAGACACCGGGGAGCTGTTTTTT; cdr3_aa: CASGPGTDTGELFF
d_call: TRBD1; j_call: TRBJ2-7; clone_size: .; v_call: TRBV27; cdr3_nt: TGTGCCAGCAGTCACAGGGGAGTACCCCGCGAGCAGTACTTC; cdr3_aa: CASSHRGVPREQYF
d_call: TRBD1; j_call: TRBJ1-5; clone_size: .; v_call: TRBV6-1; cdr3_nt: TGTGCCAGCGGGTGGACAGGGGGTGCAAATCAGCCCCAGCATTTT; cdr3_aa: CASGWTGGANQPQHF
d_call: TRBD2; j_call: TRBJ2-3; clone_size: few; v_call: TRBV9; cdr3_nt: TGTGCCAGCACCCCGGGGGGAGAAATCACAGATACGCAGTATTTT; cdr3_aa: CASTPGGEITDTQYF
d_call: TRBD1; j_call: TRBJ1-5; clone_size: .; v_call: TRBV30; cdr3_nt: TGTGCCTGGAGGAGGTCCGACAGGGAAAATCAGCCCCAGCATTTT; cdr3_aa: CAWRRSDRENQPQHF
d_call: TRBD1; j_call: TRBJ2-7; clone_size: .; v_call: TRBV28; cdr3_nt: TGTGCCAGCAGTCCCCGCCTACTGGACAGGGGTAAGACCTACGAGCAGTACTTC; cdr3_aa: CASSPRLLDRGKTYEQYF
d_call: .; j_call: TRBJ1-1; clone_size: .; v_call: TRBV30; cdr3_nt: TGTGCCTGGAGTGTAGGGGACTTAAGCACTGAAGCTTTCTTT; cdr3_aa: CAWSVGDLSTEAFF
d_call: .; j_call: TRBJ2-7; clone_size: .; v_call: TRBV4-1; cdr3_nt: TGCGCCAGCAGCCAAGATTTTGAGGCAGGGGTTTCCTACGAGCAGTACTTC; cdr3_aa: CASSQDFEAGVSYEQYF
d_call: TRBD1; j_call: TRBJ1-3; clone_size: .; v_call: TRBV5-4; cdr3_nt: TGTGCCAGCAGCCAGGGACAGAACTCTGGAAACACCATATATTTT; cdr3_aa: CASSQGQNSGNTIYF
d_call: TRBD2; j_call: TRBJ2-3; clone_size: .; v_call: TRBV7-3; cdr3_nt: TGTGCCAGCAGCTTAGTTCCCAGCGGGGGGGGTCGCACAGATACGCAGTATTTT; cdr3_aa: CASSLVPSGGGRTDTQYF
d_call: TRBD1; j_call: TRBJ2-7; clone_size: .; v_call: TRBV18; cdr3_nt: TGTGCCAGCTCACCTCCCGGGACAGGGGGAATTTACGAGCAGTACTTC; cdr3_aa: CASSPPGTGGIYEQYF
d_call: TRBD1; j_call: TRBJ1-1; clone_size: .; v_call: TRBV14; cdr3_nt: TGTGCCAGCAGCCATCGGACAGGGGTTCAGGGCACTGAAGCTTTCTTT; cdr3_aa: CASSHRTGVQGTEAFF
d_call: .; j_call: TRBJ1-1; clone_size: .; v_call: TRBV9; cdr3_nt: TGTGCCAGCACCGCCGAGGACATGAACACTGAAGCTTTCTTT; cdr3_aa: CASTAEDMNTEAFF
d_call: .; j_call: TRBJ2-2; clone_size: .; v_call: TRBV9; cdr3_nt: TGTGCCAGCAGCGCCGGACTTAAGACCGGGGAGCTGTTTTTT; cdr3_aa: CASSAGLKTGELFF
d_call: .; j_call: TRBJ2-3; clone_size: .; v_call: TRBV27; cdr3_nt: TGTGCCAGCAGTAAAACTAGCACAGATACGCAGTATTTT; cdr3_aa: CASSKTSTDTQYF
d_call: .; j_call: TRBJ1-2; clone_size: .; v_call: TRBV29-1; cdr3_nt: TGCAGCGGCTATTTAGACAAAAACTATGGCTACACCTTC; cdr3_aa: CSGYLDKNYGYTF
d_call: .; j_call: TRBJ1-2; clone_size: .; v_call: TRBV6-6; cdr3_nt: TGTGCCAGCAGTTACGTGAGGGATGGCTACACCTTC; cdr3_aa: CASSYVRDGYTF
d_call: .; j_call: TRBJ1-5; clone_size: .; v_call: TRBV5-5; cdr3_nt: TGTGCCAGCAGCTTGAGTCCGGGGGAGAGCAATCAGCCCCAGCATTTT; cdr3_aa: CASSLSPGESNQPQHF
d_call: .; j_call: TRBJ1-3; clone_size: few; v_call: TRBV30; cdr3_nt: TGTGCCTGGACATCGGGACTCATATCTGGAAACACCATATATTTT; cdr3_aa: CAWTSGLISGNTIYF
d_call: .; j_call: TRBJ2-7; clone_size: once; v_call: TRBV11-2; cdr3_nt: TGTGCCAGCAGCTTAGGGCGGGGCCCCTACGAGCAGTACTTC; cdr3_aa: CASSLGRGPYEQYF
d_call: .; j_call: TRBJ2-2; clone_size: .; v_call: TRBV27; cdr3_nt: TGTGCCAGCAGTTTCCTGGGACAACCGAACACCGGGGAGCTGTTTTTT; cdr3_aa: CASSFLGQPNTGELFF
d_call: .; j_call: TRBJ2-7; clone_size: .; v_call: TRBV7-9; cdr3_nt: TGTTCCAGCAGCCCGGGGTCGCGGGAGCAGTACTTC; cdr3_aa: CSSSPGSREQYF
d_call: .; j_call: TRBJ1-2; clone_size: .; v_call: TRBV25-1; cdr3_nt: TGTGCCAGCAGTGTAGCTCATGGCTATGGCTACACCTTC; cdr3_aa: CASSVAHGYGYTF
d_call: .; j_call: TRBJ1-4; clone_size: .; v_call: TRBV5-1; cdr3_nt: TGCGCCAGCAGCTTAAAATCAGGGGCGAGTGAAAAACTGTTTTTT; cdr3_aa: CASSLKSGASEKLFF
d_call: .; j_call: TRBJ2-2; clone_size: .; v_call: TRBV9; cdr3_nt: TGTGCCAGCAACGGACCTAAGACAGCCGTCGACACCGGGGAGCTGTTTTTT; cdr3_aa: CASNGPKTAVDTGELFF
d_call: .; j_call: TRBJ1-5; clone_size: .; v_call: TRBV6-1; cdr3_nt: TGTGCCAGCACTGCCAGGGGTAGGGATCAGCCCCAGCATTTT; cdr3_aa: CASTARGRDQPQHF
d_call: .; j_call: TRBJ2-7; clone_size: .; v_call: TRBV15; cdr3_nt: TGTGCCACCAGACGGAGTCCCCAACACTACGAGCAGTACTTC; cdr3_aa: CATRRSPQHYEQYF
d_call: .; j_call: TRBJ1-2; clone_size: .; v_call: TRBV28; cdr3_nt: TGTGCCAGCACCCTTTCAACAGGGAACTATGGCTACACCTTC; cdr3_aa: CASTLSTGNYGYTF
d_call: TRBD1; j_call: TRBJ2-7; clone_size: once; v_call: TRBV4-3; cdr3_nt: TGCGCCAGCAGCCAGTACAGGGGGGCGTCCTACGAGCAGTACTTC; cdr3_aa: CASSQYRGASYEQYF
d_call: .; j_call: TRBJ2-1; clone_size: .; v_call: TRBV6-5; cdr3_nt: TGTGCCAGCAGCCGAACAGGGTTCAATGAGCAGTTCTTC; cdr3_aa: CASSRTGFNEQFF
d_call: TRBD2; j_call: TRBJ2-1; clone_size: once; v_call: TRBV29-1; cdr3_nt: TGCGGCGTTGAAGTGGGCCTAGCGGCCAATGAGCAGTTCTTC; cdr3_aa: CGVEVGLAANEQFF
d_call: .; j_call: TRBJ2-7; clone_size: .; v_call: TRBV2; cdr3_nt: TGTGCCAGCACTGGGACTCGCCCCTACGAGCAGTACTTC; cdr3_aa: CASTGTRPYEQYF
d_call: TRBD1; j_call: TRBJ1-2; clone_size: once; v_call: TRBV19; cdr3_nt: TGTGCCAGTAGTATGACAGGGGTAAAATATGGCTACACCTTC; cdr3_aa: CASSMTGVKYGYTF
d_call: .; j_call: TRBJ2-4; clone_size: .; v_call: TRBV5-6; cdr3_nt: TGTGCCAGCAGCCCCTGGTTGGGAACAGCGGGAAACATTCAGTACTTC; cdr3_aa: CASSPWLGTAGNIQYF
d_call: .; j_call: TRBJ2-4; clone_size: .; v_call: TRBV5-6; cdr3_nt: TGTGCCAGCAGCTGGGGTGGACATGAACTAGCCAAAAACATTCAGTACTTC; cdr3_aa: CASSWGGHELAKNIQYF
d_call: .; j_call: TRBJ1-1; clone_size: .; v_call: TRBV21-1; cdr3_nt: TGTGCCAGCAGCAAAGCGGGGGGTTTCTTT; cdr3_aa: CASSKAGGFF
d_call: TRBD2; j_call: TRBJ2-1; clone_size: once; v_call: TRBV5-4; cdr3_nt: TGTGCCAGCAGTCCGACTAGCGACCCAGGTGAGCAGTTCTTC; cdr3_aa: CASSPTSDPGEQFF
d_call: .; j_call: TRBJ2-3; clone_size: .; v_call: TRBV30; cdr3_nt: TGTGCCTGGACCTATGGACTAACCACAGATACGCAGTATTTT; cdr3_aa: CAWTYGLTTDTQYF
d_call: TRBD1; j_call: TRBJ2-3; clone_size: .; v_call: TRBV7-8; cdr3_nt: TGTGCCAGCAGCTTGGGAAACTACAGGGGGCGCCCAGATACGCAGTATTTT; cdr3_aa: CASSLGNYRGRPDTQYF
d_call: .; j_call: TRBJ1-5; clone_size: once; v_call: TRBV10-3; cdr3_nt: TGTGCCATCAGTGGGGGAAAGAGGGAGCCCCAGCATTTT; cdr3_aa: CAISGGKREPQHF
d_call: .; j_call: TRBJ2-1; clone_size: .; v_call: TRBV6-5; cdr3_nt: TGTGCCAGCAGCCTGGGACTCTACAATGAGCAGTTCTTC; cdr3_aa: CASSLGLYNEQFF
d_call: TRBD2; j_call: TRBJ2-7; clone_size: .; v_call: TRBV5-1; cdr3_nt: TGCGCCAGCAGCCAGGAGCGGGAGCTCCCCGAGCAGTACTTC; cdr3_aa: CASSQERELPEQYF
d_call: TRBD1; j_call: TRBJ1-1; clone_size: .; v_call: TRBV6-5; cdr3_nt: TGTGCCAGCAGTAGGACAGGGTCACGGGTCACTGAAGCTTTCTTT; cdr3_aa: CASSRTGSRVTEAFF
d_call: .; j_call: TRBJ1-4; clone_size: .; v_call: TRBV7-6; cdr3_nt: TGTGCCAGCAGCCTCCTAGGGGATTCAGATGAAAAACTGTTTTTT; cdr3_aa: CASSLLGDSDEKLFF
d_call: .; j_call: TRBJ2-3; clone_size: .; v_call: TRBV9; cdr3_nt: TGTGCCAGCAGCTCGGGACTCACAGATACGCAGTATTTT; cdr3_aa: CASSSGLTDTQYF
d_call: .; j_call: TRBJ2-2; clone_size: .; v_call: TRBV7-9; cdr3_nt: TGTGCCAGCAGCTTGTTATCAGGGACCGGGGAGCTGTTTTTT; cdr3_aa: CASSLLSGTGELFF
d_call: .; j_call: TRBJ2-2; clone_size: .; v_call: TRBV27; cdr3_nt: TGTGCCAGCAGTCCGGGACTTAACACCGGGGAGCTGTTTTTT; cdr3_aa: CASSPGLNTGELFF
d_call: TRBD1; j_call: TRBJ1-2; clone_size: .; v_call: TRBV28; cdr3_nt: TGTGCCAGCAGTAAACTAGACAGGGGGTATGGCTACACCTTC; cdr3_aa: CASSKLDRGYGYTF
d_call: TRBD2; j_call: TRBJ2-7; clone_size: .; v_call: TRBV27; cdr3_nt: TGTGCCAGCAGTTTATCAGGGGGTTGGGGACTAGCGGGAGGTAAGGGGTCTAGGGATTACGAGCAGTACTTC; cdr3_aa: CASSLSGGWGLAGGKGSRDYEQYF